This T cell receptor beta chain was documented in a study of shared clonotypes between healthy human individuals. Study background: CD4 naive and CD4 memory each took three plates per donor, while CD8 naive took two and CD8 memory one. General study results and limits: Among non-shared clonotypes, generation probabilities were lower than among those shared by all four donors.

A remark on this clone: As yet, its antigen is unknown.

The CDR3 totals 14 residues. Trimming removed 2 bases at V and 4 bases at J, with 9 bases between. CDR1 and CDR2 (germline): MNHNY, SVGAGI (reference sequence). Healthy and HIV-negative, the adult donors had no recent acute infections or vaccinations. The assay was immunoSEQ multiplex PCR, and TCRdb's table has in-frame clones only and misses some. The profile shows approximately 530,000 clones, about 96% of them singletons. V and J are TRBV6-6 and TRBJ1-5; no reliable D call. The clonotype originates from a woman in her twenties or thirties in good health. The sample consisted of naive CD4+ T cells sorted from blood. The sample's subset: CD45RA+ positively selected. In DNA form, the CDR3 reads TGTGCCAGCAGTTACCCGGGGAGGAATCAGCCCCAGCATTTT. Encoded protein: CASSYPGRNQPQHF.